Listed below are T cell receptor beta chains from one sample, sequenced in a study of T cells expressing NK-cell markers. TCRdb reanalyzed the 5' RACE reads, giving one entry per CDR3 protein sequence and no DNA. The repertoire table contains approximately 550,000 distinct CDR3 sequences. Material for sequencing was blood T cells: a sorted CD56 or NKG2C T cell subset, CD4+ or CD8+ T cells, or bulk PBMC T cells (not recorded which). Source of these receptors: a man younger than 35 in good health. Each CDR3 is given with its conserved first and last residue.

>TRBJ2-7|TRBV7-9
CASNAPGQGNSYEQYF
>TRBJ2-3|TRBV12-3/TRBV12-4
CASSPTGLARTDTQYF
>TRBJ2-1|TRBV5-1
CASSLGGSGRGNEQFF
>TRBJ1-4|TRBV12-3/TRBV12-4
CASSPRTGSEKLFF
>TRBJ2-1|TRBV25-1
CASSDLAGGDEQFF
>TRBJ1-5|TRBV4-1
CASSQHQHRDRGGLGGQPQHF
>TRBJ1-3|TRBV9
CASSVGTGVGNTIYF
>TRBJ2-5|TRBV29-1
CSVQGAAPEETQYF
>TRBJ2-3|TRBV5-5
CASSPQSPGLLTDTQYF
>TRBJ2-1|TRBV25-1
CASSDRLAGVDEQFF
>TRBJ2-2|TRBV12-3/TRBV12-4
CASSETQIRQGALEAGELFF
>TRBJ2-2|TRBV3-1
CASSQTSIGELFF
>TRBJ2-1|TRBV10-3
CAILDSPIYNEQFF
>TRBJ2-5|TRBV11-2
CASSLGPINQETQYF
>TRBJ2-3|TRBV29-1
CSVRTKTDTQYF
>TRBJ1-1|TRBV29-1
CSVEESTGATEAFF
>TRBJ2-2|TRBV5-1
CASSLAGAVDVSGELFF
>TRBJ2-3|TRBV30
CAWSVGQSRVSTQYF
>TRBJ2-1|TRBV20-1
CSAPRPQAGPYNEQFF
>TRBJ1-1|TRBV12-3/TRBV12-4
CASSFAGGNTEAFF
>TRBJ2-6|TRBV12-3/TRBV12-4
CASSSLYRQTGANVLTF
>TRBJ2-1|TRBV5-1
CASSLVTGTSGSEQFF
>TRBJ2-3|TRBV7-2
CASSRAGLSGNTQYF
>TRBJ2-1|TRBV28
CASSFSQPEQFF
>TRBJ1-6|TRBV4-3
CASSQATTEWNSPLHF
>TRBJ2-1|TRBV6-1
CATCLSGKTYNEQFF
>TRBJ2-5|TRBV10-3
CAISESAGAGETQYF
>TRBJ1-2|TRBV6-2/TRBV6-3
CASRPTGAHYGYTF
>TRBJ2-1|TRBV5-1
CASSPEAGTSRGGSYNEQFF
>TRBJ1-5|TRBV12-3/TRBV12-4
CASSLPGSGRPQHF
>TRBJ2-1|TRBV6-5
CASSYPGLVDEQFF
>TRBJ2-7|TRBV12-3/TRBV12-4
CASSRRTSGRAGSYEQYF
>TRBJ2-7|TRBV7-2
CASSPTPTGARDF
>TRBJ1-1|TRBV12-5
CASGPEKGGLGVYTEAFF
>TRBJ2-1|TRBV25-1
CASSETLAGGRAEQFF
>TRBJ2-1|TRBV20-1
CSARRPYREEKKKSNEQFF
>TRBJ1-4|TRBV6-5
CASSLLYRGVVEKLFF
>TRBJ2-7|TRBV25-1
CASSVTGTEQYF
>TRBJ2-2|TRBV29-1
CSVPNRGLAGGPNTGELFF
>TRBJ1-5|TRBV12-3/TRBV12-4
CASRQGSGPQHF
>TRBJ2-7|TRBV6-1
CASSEARSSYEQYF
>TRBJ2-7|TRBV27
CASSVQGAGDGEQYF
>TRBJ2-5|TRBV5-1
CASSFQRTSRETQYF
>TRBJ2-4|TRBV11-2
CASSLVSRGVGNIQYF
>TRBJ2-2|TRBV7-2
CASSLIGQAGTGELFF
>TRBJ1-2|TRBV12-3/TRBV12-4
CASMKVDRYTF